This TCR beta chain was identified during a study of T cell clones after liver transplantation. Clones were read by immunoSEQ multiplex PCR, and TCRdb kept only the in-frame ones, dropping some. The sample shows some 60,000 clones, approximately 70% of them seen only once. The clonotype comes from a human patient who received a liver transplant. Some T cells may arise from the graft donor. Sequenced here: CD4+ T cells from blood, sampled at the roughly 16-month timepoint.

The CDR3 nucleotides are TGTGCCACCAGCAGAGACAGGGGCACAGAGACCCAGTACTTC. It encodes CATSRDRGTETQYF. The gene calls are TRBV15 and TRBJ2-5; possibly TRBD1 for D (6 bases). This CDR3 has 14 amino acids. The germline V and J ends were trimmed by 0 bases and 4 bases, with 9 bases remaining between them. The germline V gene encodes CDR1 LNHNV and CDR2 YYDKDF (reference sequence).